The clone carrying this T cell receptor (beta chain) was counted a single time. Germline V gives CDR1 SEHNR, CDR2 FQNEAQ (reference sequence). CDR3 length: 15 amino acids. The V end lost 4 bases, the J end lost 1 base, and 13 bases lay between the germline ends. Generated by immunoSEQ multiplex PCR, the TCRdb table keeps only in-frame clones and is missing some. The sample yields over 40,000 clones, more than 75% seen once. This entry belongs to a study of T cell changes during pregnancy in multiple sclerosis. Sample: CD8+ T cells from peripheral blood mononuclear cells, taken after pregnancy. This sequence originates from a female donor in good health, enrolled as a control in a pregnancy study. The chain carries TRBV7-9 and TRBJ1-2, with D maybe TRBD1 (6 bases). The CDR3 sequence is CASSWGPTHNYGYTF. The CDR3 region has the DNA TGTGCCAGCAGCTGGGGGCCGACCCATAACTATGGCTACACCTTC.